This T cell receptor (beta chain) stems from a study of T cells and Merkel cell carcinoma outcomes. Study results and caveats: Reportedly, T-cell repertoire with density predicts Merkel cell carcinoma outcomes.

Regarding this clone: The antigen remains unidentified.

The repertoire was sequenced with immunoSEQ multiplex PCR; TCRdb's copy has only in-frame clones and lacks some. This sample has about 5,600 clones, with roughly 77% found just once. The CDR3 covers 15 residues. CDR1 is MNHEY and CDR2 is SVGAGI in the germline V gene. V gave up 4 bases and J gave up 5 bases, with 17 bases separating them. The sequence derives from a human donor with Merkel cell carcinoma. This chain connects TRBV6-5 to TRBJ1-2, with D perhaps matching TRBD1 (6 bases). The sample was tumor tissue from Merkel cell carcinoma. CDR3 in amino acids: CASSSQGGGAYGYTF. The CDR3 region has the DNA TGTGCCAGCAGTTCACAGGGAGGGGGGGCTTATGGCTACACCTTC.